The TCR beta chain under discussion was sequenced for a study of blood T cell repertoires in COVID-19. At the level of the study: T cells, B-cell-depleted T cells, or PBMCs provided the cDNA or gDNA that served as material.

With 1 base removed from V and 9 bases from J, the gap between germline ends came to 7 bases. The CDR3 sequence is 12 residues long. Per the germline V gene, CDR1 is SGHTA and CDR2 is FQGTGA. TCRdb keeps only in-frame clones here, not all; method: immunoSEQ multiplex PCR. The data hold 150,000 to 200,000 clones, with 87% observed a single time. This chain connects TRBV7-3 to TRBJ2-1; perhaps TRBD1 as D (5 bases). The sample consisted of peripheral blood. The receptor was isolated from a woman in her 50s with acute or convalescent COVID-19. For the CDR3, the DNA is TGTGCCAGCAGCTTAAGTCAGGGTGAGCAGTTCTTC. This encodes CASSLSQGEQFF.